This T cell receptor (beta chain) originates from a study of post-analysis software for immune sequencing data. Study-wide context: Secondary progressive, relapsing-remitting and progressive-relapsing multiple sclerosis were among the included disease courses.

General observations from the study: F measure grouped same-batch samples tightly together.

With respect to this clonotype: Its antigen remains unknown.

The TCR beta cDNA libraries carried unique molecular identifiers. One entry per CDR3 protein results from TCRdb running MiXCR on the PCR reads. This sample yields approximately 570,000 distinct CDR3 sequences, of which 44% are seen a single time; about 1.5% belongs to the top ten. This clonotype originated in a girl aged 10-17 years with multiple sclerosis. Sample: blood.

CDR3 protein: CASSPGGGPLYGYTF. For the CDR3, the DNA is TGTGCCAGCAGCCCGGGAGGTGGCCCCCTTTATGGCTACACCTTC. The gene calls are TRBV13 and TRBJ1-2, with D unclear. The CDR3 covers 15 residues. V was shortened by 5 bases and J by 5 bases, with 18 bases between the two germline ends. Germline V gives CDR1 PRHDT, CDR2 FYEKMQ (reference sequence).